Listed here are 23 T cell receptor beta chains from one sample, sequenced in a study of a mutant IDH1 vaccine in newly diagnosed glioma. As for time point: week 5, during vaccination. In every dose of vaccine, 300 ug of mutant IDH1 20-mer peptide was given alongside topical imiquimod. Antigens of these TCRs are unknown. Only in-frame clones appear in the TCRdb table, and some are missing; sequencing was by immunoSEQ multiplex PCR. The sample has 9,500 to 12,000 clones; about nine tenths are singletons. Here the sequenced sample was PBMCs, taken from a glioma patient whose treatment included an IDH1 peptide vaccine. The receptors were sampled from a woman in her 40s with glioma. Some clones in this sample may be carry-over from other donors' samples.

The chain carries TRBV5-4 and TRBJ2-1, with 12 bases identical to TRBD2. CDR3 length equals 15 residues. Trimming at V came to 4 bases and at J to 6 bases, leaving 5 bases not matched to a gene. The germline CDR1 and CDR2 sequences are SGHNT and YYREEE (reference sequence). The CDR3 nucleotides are TGTGCCAGCAGCAAGACTAGCGGGAGCGCCAATGAGCAGTTCTTC. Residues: CASSKTSGSANEQFF.

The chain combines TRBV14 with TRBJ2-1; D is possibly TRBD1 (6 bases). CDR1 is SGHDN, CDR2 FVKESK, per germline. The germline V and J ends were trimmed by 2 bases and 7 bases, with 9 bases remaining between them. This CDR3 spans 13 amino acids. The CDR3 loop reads CASSQRGFNEQFF. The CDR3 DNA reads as TGTGCCAGCAGCCAAAGGGGGTTTAATGAGCAGTTCTTC.

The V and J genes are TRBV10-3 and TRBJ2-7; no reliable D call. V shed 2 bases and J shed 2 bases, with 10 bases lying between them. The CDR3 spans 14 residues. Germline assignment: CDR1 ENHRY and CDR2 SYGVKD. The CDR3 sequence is CAISEETAAYEQYF. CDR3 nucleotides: TGTGCCATCAGTGAGGAGACGGCAGCCTACGAGCAGTACTTC.

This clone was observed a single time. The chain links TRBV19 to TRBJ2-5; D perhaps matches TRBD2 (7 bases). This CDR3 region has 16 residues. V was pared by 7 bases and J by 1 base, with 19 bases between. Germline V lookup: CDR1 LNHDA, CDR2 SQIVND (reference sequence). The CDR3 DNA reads TGTGCCAGTACCCCAAGGGGGGGAGGAGGCCAAGAGACCCAGTACTTC. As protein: CASTPRGGGGQETQYF.

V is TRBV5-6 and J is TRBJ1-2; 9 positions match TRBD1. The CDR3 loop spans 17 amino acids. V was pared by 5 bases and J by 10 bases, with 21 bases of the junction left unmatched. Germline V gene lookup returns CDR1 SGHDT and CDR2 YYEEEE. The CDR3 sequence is CASRRRSSGQGFSVYTF. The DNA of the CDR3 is TGTGCCAGCAGGCGCCGTTCTTCCGGACAGGGGTTTTCGGTCTACACCTTC.

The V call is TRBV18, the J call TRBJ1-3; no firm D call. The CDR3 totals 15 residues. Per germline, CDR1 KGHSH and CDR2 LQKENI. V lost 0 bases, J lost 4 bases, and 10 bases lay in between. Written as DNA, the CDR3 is TGTGCCAGCTCACCACCGGCAGTTGGGGGAAACACCATATATTTT. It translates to CASSPPAVGGNTIYF. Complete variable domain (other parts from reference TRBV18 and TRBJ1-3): NAGVMQNPRHLVRRRGQEARLRCSPMKGHSHVYWYRQLPEEGLKFMVYLQKENIIDESGMPKERFSAEFPKEGPSILRIQQVVRGDSAAYFCASSPPAVGGNTIYFGEGSWLTVV.

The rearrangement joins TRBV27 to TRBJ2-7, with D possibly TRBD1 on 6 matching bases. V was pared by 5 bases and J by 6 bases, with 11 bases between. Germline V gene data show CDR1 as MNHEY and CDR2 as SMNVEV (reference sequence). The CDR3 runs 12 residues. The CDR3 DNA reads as TGTGCCAGCAGTCAGCAGGGGCGCGAGCAGTACTTC. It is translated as CASSQQGREQYF.

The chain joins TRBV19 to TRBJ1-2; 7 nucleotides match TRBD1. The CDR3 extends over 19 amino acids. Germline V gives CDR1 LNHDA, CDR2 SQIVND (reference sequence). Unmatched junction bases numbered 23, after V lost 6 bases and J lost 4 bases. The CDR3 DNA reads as TGTGCCAGTAGCCTCTCCCAGACTTTACAGGGGCAGAGATCCTATGGCTACACCTTC. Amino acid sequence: CASSLSQTLQGQRSYGYTF.

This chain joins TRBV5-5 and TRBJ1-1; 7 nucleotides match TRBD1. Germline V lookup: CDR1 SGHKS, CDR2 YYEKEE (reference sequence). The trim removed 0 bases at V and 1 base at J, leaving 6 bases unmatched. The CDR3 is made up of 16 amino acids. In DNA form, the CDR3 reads TGTGCCAGCAGCTTGGATCCCGGGACAGCGAACACTGAAGCTTTCTTT. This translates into CASSLDPGTANTEAFF.

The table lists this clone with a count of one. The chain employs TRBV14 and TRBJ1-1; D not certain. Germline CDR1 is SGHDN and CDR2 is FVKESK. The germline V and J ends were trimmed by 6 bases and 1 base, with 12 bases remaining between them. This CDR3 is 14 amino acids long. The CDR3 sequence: CASRRVVGNTEAFF. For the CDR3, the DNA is TGTGCCAGCAGAAGGGTAGTTGGGAACACTGAAGCTTTCTTT. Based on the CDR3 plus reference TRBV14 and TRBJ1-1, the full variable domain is EAGVTQFPSHSVIEKGQTVTLRCDPISGHDNLYWYRRVMGKEIKFLLHFVKESKQDESGMPNNRFLAERTGGTYSTLKVQPAELEDSGVYFCASRRVVGNTEAFFGQGTRLTVV.

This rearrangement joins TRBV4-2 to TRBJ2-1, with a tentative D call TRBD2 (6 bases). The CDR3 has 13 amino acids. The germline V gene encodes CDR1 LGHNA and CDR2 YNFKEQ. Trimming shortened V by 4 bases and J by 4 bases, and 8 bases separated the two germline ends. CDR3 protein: CASSPGTYNEQFF. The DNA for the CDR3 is TGTGCCAGCAGCCCCGGGACTTACAATGAGCAGTTCTTC.

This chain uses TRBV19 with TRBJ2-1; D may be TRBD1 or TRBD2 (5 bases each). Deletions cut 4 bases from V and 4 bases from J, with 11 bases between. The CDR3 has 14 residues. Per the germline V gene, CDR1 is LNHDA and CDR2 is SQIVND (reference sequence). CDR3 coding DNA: TGTGCCAGTAGTACACAGAGGGGATACAATGAGCAGTTCTTC. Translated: CASSTQRGYNEQFF.

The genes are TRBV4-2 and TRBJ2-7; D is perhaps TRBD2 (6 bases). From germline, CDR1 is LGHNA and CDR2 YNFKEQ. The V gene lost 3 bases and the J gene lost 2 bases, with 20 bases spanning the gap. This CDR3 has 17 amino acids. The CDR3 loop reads CASSHVATGDSPYEQYF. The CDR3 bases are TGTGCCAGCAGCCATGTCGCTACCGGGGACTCCCCCTACGAGCAGTACTTC.

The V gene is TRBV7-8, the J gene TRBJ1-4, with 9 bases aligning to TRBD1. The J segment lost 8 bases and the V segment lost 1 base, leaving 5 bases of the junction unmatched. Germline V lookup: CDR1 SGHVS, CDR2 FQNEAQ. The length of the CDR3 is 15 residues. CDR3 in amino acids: CASSLGQGVWEKLFF. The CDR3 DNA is TGTGCCAGCAGCTTAGGACAGGGGGTTTGGGAAAAACTGTTTTTT.

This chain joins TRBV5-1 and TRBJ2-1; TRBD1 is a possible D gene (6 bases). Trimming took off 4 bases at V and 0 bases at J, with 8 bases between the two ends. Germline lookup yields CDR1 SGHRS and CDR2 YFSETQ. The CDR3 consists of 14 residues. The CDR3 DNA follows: TGCGCCAGCAGCCCGGACAGCTCCTACAATGAGCAGTTCTTC. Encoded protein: CASSPDSSYNEQFF.

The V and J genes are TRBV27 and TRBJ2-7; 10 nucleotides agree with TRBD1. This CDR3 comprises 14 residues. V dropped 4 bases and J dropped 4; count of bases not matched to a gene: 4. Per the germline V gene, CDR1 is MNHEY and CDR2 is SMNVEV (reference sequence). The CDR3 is CASSSGDRGYEQYF. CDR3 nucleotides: TGTGCCAGCAGTTCGGGGGACAGGGGATACGAGCAGTACTTC.

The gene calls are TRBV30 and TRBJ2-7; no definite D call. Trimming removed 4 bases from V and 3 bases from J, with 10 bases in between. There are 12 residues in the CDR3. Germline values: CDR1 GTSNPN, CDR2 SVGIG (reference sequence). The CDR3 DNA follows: TGTGCCTGGAACCCAGGTCGCTACGAGCAGTACTTC. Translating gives CAWNPGRYEQYF.

The CDR3, as DNA: TGCAGCGTTGATGGTGGATTAAACACTGAAGCTTTCTTT. This encodes CSVDGGLNTEAFF. The chain combines TRBV29-1 with TRBJ1-1; no firm D call. Trimming cost V 3 bases and J 2 bases, with 10 bases left between them. The CDR3 is 13 amino acids. Germline CDR1 reads SQVTM; CDR2 reads ANQGSEA.

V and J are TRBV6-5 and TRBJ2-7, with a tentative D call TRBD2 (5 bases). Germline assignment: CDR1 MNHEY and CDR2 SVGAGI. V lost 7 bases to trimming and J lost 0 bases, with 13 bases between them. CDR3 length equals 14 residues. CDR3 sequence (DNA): TGTGCCAGCACTCCCGGGGTTCTCTCCTACGAGCAGTACTTC. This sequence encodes CASTPGVLSYEQYF.

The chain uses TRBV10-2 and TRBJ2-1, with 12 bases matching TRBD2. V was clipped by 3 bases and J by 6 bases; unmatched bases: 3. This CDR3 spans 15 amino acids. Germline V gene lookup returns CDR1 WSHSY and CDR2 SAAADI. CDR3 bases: TGCGCCAGCAGTGACCCGGGACTAGCGGGCAATGAGCAGTTCTTC. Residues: CASSDPGLAGNEQFF.

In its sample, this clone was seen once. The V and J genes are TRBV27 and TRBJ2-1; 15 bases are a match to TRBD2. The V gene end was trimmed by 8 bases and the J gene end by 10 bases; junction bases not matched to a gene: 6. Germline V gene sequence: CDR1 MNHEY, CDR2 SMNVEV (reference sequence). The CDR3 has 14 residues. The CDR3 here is CASGPGTSGGEQFF. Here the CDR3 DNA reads TGTGCCAGCGGACCCGGGACTAGCGGGGGGGAGCAGTTCTTC.

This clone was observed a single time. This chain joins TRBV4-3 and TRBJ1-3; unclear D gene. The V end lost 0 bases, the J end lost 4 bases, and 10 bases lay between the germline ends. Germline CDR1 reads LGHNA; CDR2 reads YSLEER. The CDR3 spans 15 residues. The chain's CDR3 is CASSQDRPVGNTIYF. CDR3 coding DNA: TGCGCCAGCAGCCAAGATCGCCCAGTAGGAAACACCATATATTTT.

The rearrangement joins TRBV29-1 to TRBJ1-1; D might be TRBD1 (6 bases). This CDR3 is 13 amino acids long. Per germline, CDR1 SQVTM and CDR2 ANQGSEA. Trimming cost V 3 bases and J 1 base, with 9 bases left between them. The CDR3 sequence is CSVDGGQNTEAFF. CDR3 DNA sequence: TGCAGCGTTGATGGGGGACAGAACACTGAAGCTTTCTTT.